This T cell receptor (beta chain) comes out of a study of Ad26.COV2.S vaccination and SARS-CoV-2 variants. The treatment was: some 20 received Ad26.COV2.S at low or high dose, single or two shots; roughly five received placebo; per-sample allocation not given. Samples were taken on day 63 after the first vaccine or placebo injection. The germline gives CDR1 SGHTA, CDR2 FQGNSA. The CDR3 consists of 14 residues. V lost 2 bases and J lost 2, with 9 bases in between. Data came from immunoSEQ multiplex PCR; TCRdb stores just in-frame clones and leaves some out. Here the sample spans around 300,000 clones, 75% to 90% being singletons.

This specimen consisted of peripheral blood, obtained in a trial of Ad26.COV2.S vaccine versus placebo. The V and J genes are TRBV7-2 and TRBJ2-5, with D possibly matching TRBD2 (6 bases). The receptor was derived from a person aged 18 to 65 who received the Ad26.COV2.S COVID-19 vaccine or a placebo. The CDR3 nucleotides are TGTGCCAGCAGCTTATATAGCGGACAAGAGACCCAGTACTTC. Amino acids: CASSLYSGQETQYF. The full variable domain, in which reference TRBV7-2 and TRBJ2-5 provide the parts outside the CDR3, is GAGVSQSPSNKVTEKGKDVELRCDPISGHTALYWYRQSLGQGLEFLIYFQGNSAPDKSGLPSDRFSAERTGGSVSTLTIQRTQQEDSAVYLCASSLYSGQETQYFGPGTRLLVL.